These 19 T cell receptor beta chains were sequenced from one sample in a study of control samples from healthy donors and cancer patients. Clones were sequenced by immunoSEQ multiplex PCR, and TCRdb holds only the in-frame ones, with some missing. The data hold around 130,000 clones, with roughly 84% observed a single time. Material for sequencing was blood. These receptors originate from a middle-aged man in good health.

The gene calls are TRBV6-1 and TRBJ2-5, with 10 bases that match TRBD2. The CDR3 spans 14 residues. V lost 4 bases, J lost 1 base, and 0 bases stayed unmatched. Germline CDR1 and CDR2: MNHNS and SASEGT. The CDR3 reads CASSVAGGQETQYF. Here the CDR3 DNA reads TGTGCCAGCAGTGTAGCGGGGGGCCAAGAGACCCAGTACTTC.

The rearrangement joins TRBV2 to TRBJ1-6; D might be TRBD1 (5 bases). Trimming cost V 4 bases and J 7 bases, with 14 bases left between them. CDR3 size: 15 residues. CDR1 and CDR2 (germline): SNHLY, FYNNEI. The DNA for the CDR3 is TGTGCCAGCAGTGGACCGGGACGTTTCAATTCACCCCTCCACTTT. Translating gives CASSGPGRFNSPLHF.

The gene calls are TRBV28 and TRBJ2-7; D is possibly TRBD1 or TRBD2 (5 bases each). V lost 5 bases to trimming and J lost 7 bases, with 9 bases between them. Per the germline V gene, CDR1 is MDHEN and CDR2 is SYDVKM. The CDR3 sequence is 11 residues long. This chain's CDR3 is CASSRGWEQYF. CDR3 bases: TGTGCCAGCAGTCGGGGCTGGGAGCAGTACTTC. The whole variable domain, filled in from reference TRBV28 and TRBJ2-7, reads DVKVTQSSRYLVKRTGEKVFLECVQDMDHENMFWYRQDPGLGLRLIYFSYDVKMKEKGDIPEGYSVSREKKERFSLILESASTNQTSMYLCASSRGWEQYFGPGTRLTVT.

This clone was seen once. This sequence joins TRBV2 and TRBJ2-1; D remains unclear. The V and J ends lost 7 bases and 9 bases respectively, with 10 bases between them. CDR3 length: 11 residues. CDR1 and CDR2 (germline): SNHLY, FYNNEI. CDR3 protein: CASILAAEQFF. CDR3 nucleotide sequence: TGTGCCAGCATTCTGGCAGCTGAGCAGTTCTTC.

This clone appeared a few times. Written as DNA, the CDR3 is TGTGCCAGCAGCTTACTAGCGGGGGGGGGCACAGATACGCAGTATTTT. Residues: CASSLLAGGGTDTQYF. The chain employs TRBV13 and TRBJ2-3; 12 nucleotides agree with TRBD2. The V gene's germline CDR1 is PRHDT and CDR2 FYEKMQ (reference sequence). This CDR3 region has 16 residues. V shed 2 bases and J 1 base; nucleotides not matched to a gene: 1.

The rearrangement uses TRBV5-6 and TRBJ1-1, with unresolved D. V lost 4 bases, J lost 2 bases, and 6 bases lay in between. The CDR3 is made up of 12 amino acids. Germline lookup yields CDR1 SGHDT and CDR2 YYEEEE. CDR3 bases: TGTGCCAGCAGCACAGCAAACACTGAAGCTTTCTTT. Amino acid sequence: CASSTANTEAFF.

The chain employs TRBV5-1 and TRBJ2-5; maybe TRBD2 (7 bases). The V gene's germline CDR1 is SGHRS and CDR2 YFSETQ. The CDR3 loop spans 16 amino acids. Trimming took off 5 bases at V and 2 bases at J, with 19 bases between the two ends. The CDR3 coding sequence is TGCGCCAGCAGAGGGGGTCCAGCGGGGAGGCAAGAGACCCAGTACTTC. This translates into CASRGGPAGRQETQYF.

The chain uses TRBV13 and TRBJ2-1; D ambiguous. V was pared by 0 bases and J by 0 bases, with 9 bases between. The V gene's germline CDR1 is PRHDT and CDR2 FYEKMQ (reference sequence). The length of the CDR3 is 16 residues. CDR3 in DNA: TGTGCCAGCAGCTTAGGTAGTGCCACCTCCTACAATGAGCAGTTCTTC. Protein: CASSLGSATSYNEQFF.

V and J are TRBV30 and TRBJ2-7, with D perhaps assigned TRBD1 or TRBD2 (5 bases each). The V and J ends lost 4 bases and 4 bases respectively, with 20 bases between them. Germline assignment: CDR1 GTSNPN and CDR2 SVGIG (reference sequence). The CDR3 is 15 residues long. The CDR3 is CAWKPGMGLGYEQYF. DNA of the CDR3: TGTGCCTGGAAGCCGGGGATGGGGCTGGGATACGAGCAGTACTTC.

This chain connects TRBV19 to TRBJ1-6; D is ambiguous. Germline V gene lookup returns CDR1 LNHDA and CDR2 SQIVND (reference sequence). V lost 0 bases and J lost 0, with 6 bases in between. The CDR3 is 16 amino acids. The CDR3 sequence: CASSIDKGSYNSPLHF. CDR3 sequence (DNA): TGTGCCAGTAGTATAGACAAGGGCTCCTATAATTCACCCCTCCACTTT.

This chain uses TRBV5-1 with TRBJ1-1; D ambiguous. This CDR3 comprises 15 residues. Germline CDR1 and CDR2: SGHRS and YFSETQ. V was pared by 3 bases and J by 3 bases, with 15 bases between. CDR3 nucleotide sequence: TGCGCCAGCAGCTCGTCCTCTCTAGGGCACACTGAAGCTTTCTTT. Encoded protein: CASSSSSLGHTEAFF.

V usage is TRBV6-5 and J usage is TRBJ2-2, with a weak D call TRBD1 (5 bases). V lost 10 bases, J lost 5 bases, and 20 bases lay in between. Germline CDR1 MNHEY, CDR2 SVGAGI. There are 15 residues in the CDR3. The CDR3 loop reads CATQGATGPTGELFF. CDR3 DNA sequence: TGTGCCACCCAAGGGGCGACGGGCCCGACCGGGGAGCTGTTTTTT.

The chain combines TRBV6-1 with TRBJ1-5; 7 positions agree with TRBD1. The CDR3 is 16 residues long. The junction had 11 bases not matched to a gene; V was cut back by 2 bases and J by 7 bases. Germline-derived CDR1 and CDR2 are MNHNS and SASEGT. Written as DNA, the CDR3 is TGTGCCAGCAGTGAAAGACGAACAGGGGCGAGGCAGCCCCAGCATTTT. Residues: CASSERRTGARQPQHF.

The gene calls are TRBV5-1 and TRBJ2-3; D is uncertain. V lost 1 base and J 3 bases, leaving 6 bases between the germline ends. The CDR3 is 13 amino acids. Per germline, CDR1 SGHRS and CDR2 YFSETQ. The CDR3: CASSLTVTDTQYF. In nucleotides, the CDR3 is TGCGCCAGCAGCTTGACAGTTACAGATACGCAGTATTTT.

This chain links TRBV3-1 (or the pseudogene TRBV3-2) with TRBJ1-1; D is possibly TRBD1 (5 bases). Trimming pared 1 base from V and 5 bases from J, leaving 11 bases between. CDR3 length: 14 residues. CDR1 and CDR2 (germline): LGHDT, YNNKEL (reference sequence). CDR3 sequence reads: CASSQAGVGTEAFF. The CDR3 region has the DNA TGTGCCAGCAGCCAAGCGGGGGTAGGGACTGAAGCTTTCTTT.

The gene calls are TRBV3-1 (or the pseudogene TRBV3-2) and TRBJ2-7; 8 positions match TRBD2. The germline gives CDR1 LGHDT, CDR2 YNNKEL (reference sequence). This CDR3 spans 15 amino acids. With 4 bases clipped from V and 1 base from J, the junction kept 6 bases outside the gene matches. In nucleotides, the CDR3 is TGTGCCAGCAGCCCGGCAACTAGCGGTTCCTACGAGCAGTACTTC. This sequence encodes CASSPATSGSYEQYF.

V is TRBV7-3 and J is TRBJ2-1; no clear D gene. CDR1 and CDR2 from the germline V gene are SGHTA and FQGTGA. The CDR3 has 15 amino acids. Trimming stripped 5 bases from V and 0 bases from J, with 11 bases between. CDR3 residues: CASSPLGSSYNEQFF. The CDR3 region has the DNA TGTGCCAGCAGCCCCCTGGGCAGCTCCTACAATGAGCAGTTCTTC.

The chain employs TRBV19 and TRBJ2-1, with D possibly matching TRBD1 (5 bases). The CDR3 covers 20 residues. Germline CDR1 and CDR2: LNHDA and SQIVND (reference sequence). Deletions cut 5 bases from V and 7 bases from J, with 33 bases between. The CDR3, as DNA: TGTGCCAGTAGTCCCCAGGCGGTGGGGTACATCATCCAGCCAGGGAATGAGCAGTTCTTC. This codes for CASSPQAVGYIIQPGNEQFF.

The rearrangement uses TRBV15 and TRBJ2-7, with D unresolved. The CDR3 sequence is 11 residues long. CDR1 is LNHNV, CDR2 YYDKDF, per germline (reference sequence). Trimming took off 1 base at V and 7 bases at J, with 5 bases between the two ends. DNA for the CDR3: TGTGCCACCAGCAGAGGGGGAGAGCAGTACTTC. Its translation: CATSRGGEQYF.